This paragraph reports one T cell receptor (beta chain). Its cognate antigen is unknown. TCRdb fed the 5' RACE reads into MiXCR, producing one record per CDR3 protein. The repertoire holds under 350,000 distinct CDR3 sequences, with around 16% as singletons. This specimen comes from a study of T-cell memory formation after mild COVID-19. The wider study: TCR clusters mostly belonged to single donors. Findings of the study overall: Clones which contracted sat mainly in CM and EM if CD4+, and in EMRA if CD8+. Some clones that responded turned up in pre-infection memory, which suggests that cross-reactive memory joined in. Whereas later expanders leaned CD4+, clones contracting day 15 to 85 showed a balanced CD4/CD8 makeup.

The CDR3 extends over 15 amino acids. CDR1 is SGHAT and CDR2 is FQNNGV in the germline V gene. V lost 5 bases and J lost 4; bases outside the gene matches: 8. What was sequenced was PBMCs or a T cell subset sorted from them (not recorded which). The clonotype was recovered from a man aged 18 to 29 who had mild COVID-19 (a few samples of this study predate the infection). Cell type and time point are not known. The chain recombines TRBV11-2 with TRBJ2-3, with 8 bases matching TRBD2. CDR3 DNA sequence: TGTGCCAGCAGCGCTACCGGGAGGGAGGCAGATACGCAGTATTTT. It codes for CASSATGREADTQYF.